A selection of T cell receptor beta chains follows, all from one sample in a study of T cells and Merkel cell carcinoma outcomes. Measured with immunoSEQ multiplex PCR; TCRdb has only the in-frame clones, and not every one. The repertoire holds approximately 2,000 clones, with 80% to 95% as singletons. Sequenced: tumor tissue from Merkel cell carcinoma. Receptor source: a human donor with Merkel cell carcinoma. Both conserved end residues are part of each CDR3. A D gene is named only where the DNA matches it firmly. Not every row has a clone size; where given, it reads once, few, many or a size class.

V gene	J gene	clone size	D gene	CDR3 DNA	CDR3 protein
TRBV6-4	TRBJ2-3	-	TRBD1	TGTGCCAGCTCGTCGGACAGGGCCACAGATACGCAGTATTTT	CASSSDRATDTQYF
TRBV4-2	TRBJ1-2	-	-	TGTGCCAGCAGCCGAGCCTCCGGGACAAATGGCTACACCTTC	CASSRASGTNGYTF
TRBV5-1	TRBJ2-2	-	TRBD2	TGCGCCAGCAGCTTCCGCCAGACTAGCGGATCGCCGAACACCGGGGAGCTGTTTTTT	CASSFRQTSGSPNTGELFF
TRBV30	TRBJ2-5	-	-	TGTGCCTGGAGTTCGGGGGTAGCGACCCAGTACTTC	CAWSSGVATQYF
TRBV9	TRBJ1-1	-	TRBD1	TGTGCCAGCAGCGTAGCAGGACAGGGGGGTATGAACACTGAAGCTTTCTTT	CASSVAGQGGMNTEAFF
TRBV9	TRBJ1-2	once	-	TGTGCCAGCAGCGTAACAGGGAACTATGGCTACACCTTC	CASSVTGNYGYTF
TRBV27	TRBJ1-1	-	-	TGTACCAGCAGTTTACGGGTTAGGAACACTGAAGCTTTCTTT	CTSSLRVRNTEAFF
TRBV28	TRBJ2-1	-	TRBD2	TGTGCCAGCAACCGGGGGGAGACCCACAATGAGCAGTTCTTC	CASNRGETHNEQFF
TRBV19	TRBJ2-2	-	TRBD1	TGTGCCAGTAGTATAGGGACAGGGGGCACCGGGGAGCTGTTTTTT	CASSIGTGGTGELFF
TRBV4-2	TRBJ2-7	-	-	TGTGCCAGCAGCCAAGCGGCCACAGATACCTACGAGCAGTACTTC	CASSQAATDTYEQYF
TRBV28	TRBJ1-2	-	-	TGTGCCAGCAGTTTTGGGGCGGGTCGTGGCTACACCTTC	CASSFGAGRGYTF
TRBV2	TRBJ2-7	-	-	TGTGCCAGCAAAAAAGGGGACCGAACCTACGAGCAGTACTTC	CASKKGDRTYEQYF
TRBV2	TRBJ1-2	-	TRBD1	TGTGCCAGCAGTCTGACAGGGTCCTACTATGGCTACACCTTC	CASSLTGSYYGYTF
TRBV30	TRBJ1-1	-	-	TGTGCCTGTGGCAGGACCTCGAACACTGAAGCTTTCTTT	CACGRTSNTEAFF
TRBV7-9	TRBJ1-5	-	TRBD1	TGTGCCAGCAGCTTAGGTGGGGGACAGGCGGGGCCCCAGCATTTT	CASSLGGGQAGPQHF
TRBV5-6	TRBJ1-1	-	-	TGTGCCACTGGACAGCTACGCGCTGAAGCTTTCTTT	CATGQLRAEAFF
TRBV19	TRBJ1-1	-	-	TGTGCCAGTAGTATTTCCAAAAACACTGAAGCTTTCTTT	CASSISKNTEAFF
TRBV19	TRBJ2-1	-	TRBD2	TGTGCCGTTTCAAAAGCGGGGGGGCCTGGGGAGCAGTTCTTC	CAVSKAGGPGEQFF
TRBV27	TRBJ2-7	-	TRBD2	TGTGCCAGCAGTTTAACTAGCGGGAGGGCTGGTGAGCAGTACTTC	CASSLTSGRAGEQYF
TRBV28	TRBJ2-3	-	-	TGTGCCAGCAGTTCGAATCGAAGCCCAGATACGCAGTATTTT	CASSSNRSPDTQYF
TRBV7-9	TRBJ2-5	-	TRBD2	TGTGCCAGCAGCTCAAACCTAGCGGGGGCGTCCGTAGAGACCCAGTACTTC	CASSSNLAGASVETQYF
TRBV14	TRBJ1-1	-	TRBD1	TGTGCCAGCAGCCAAAGGACAGGGTGGAACACTGAAGCTTTCTTT	CASSQRTGWNTEAFF
TRBV25-1	TRBJ1-2	-	-	TGTGCCAGCAGGGCACAGGGTTTAAACTATGGCTACACCTTC	CASRAQGLNYGYTF
TRBV28	TRBJ1-5	-	-	TGTGCCAGCAGTTTACAGGGGCGGTATCAGCCCCAGCATTTT	CASSLQGRYQPQHF